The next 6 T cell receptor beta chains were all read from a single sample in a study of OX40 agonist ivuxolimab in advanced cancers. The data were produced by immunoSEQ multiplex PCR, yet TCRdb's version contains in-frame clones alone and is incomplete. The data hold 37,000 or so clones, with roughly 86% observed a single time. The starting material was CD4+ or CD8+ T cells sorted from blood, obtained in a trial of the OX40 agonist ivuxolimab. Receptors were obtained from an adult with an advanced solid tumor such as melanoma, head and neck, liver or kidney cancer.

The CDR3, as DNA: TGTGCCAGCAGCTTAGGCGGAGCTGGGAACACTGAAGCTTTCTTT. Its protein product is CASSLGGAGNTEAFF. The chain has TRBV7-8 and TRBJ1-1; D gene ambiguous. Trimming pared 1 base from V and 1 base from J, leaving 10 bases between. Germline V lookup: CDR1 SGHVS, CDR2 FQNEAQ. The CDR3 runs to 15 residues.

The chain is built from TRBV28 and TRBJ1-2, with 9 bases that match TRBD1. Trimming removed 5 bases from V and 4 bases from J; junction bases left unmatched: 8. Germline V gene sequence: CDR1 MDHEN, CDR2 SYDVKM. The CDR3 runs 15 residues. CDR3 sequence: CASSLGQGKVYGYTF. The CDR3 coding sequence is TGTGCCAGCAGTCTAGGACAGGGGAAAGTCTATGGCTACACCTTC.

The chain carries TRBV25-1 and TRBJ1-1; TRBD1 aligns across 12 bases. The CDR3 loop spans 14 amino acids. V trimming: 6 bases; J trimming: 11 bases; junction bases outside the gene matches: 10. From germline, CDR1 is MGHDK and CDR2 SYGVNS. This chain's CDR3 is CASREGQGAFLAFF. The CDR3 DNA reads TGTGCCAGCAGGGAGGGACAGGGGGCTTTTTTGGCTTTCTTT.

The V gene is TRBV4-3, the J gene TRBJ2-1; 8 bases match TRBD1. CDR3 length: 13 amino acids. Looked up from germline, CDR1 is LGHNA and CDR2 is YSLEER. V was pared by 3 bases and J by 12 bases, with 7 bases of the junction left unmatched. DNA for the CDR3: TGCGCCAGCAGCCAGGCCCCGGGACAGGTGCAGTTCTTC. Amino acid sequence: CASSQAPGQVQFF.

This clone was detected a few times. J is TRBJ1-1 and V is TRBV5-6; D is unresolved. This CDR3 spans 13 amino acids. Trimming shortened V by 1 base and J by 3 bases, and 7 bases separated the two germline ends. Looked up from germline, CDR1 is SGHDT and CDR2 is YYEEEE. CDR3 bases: TGTGCCAGCAGCTTGAACGAGGACACTGAAGCTTTCTTT. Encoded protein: CASSLNEDTEAFF.

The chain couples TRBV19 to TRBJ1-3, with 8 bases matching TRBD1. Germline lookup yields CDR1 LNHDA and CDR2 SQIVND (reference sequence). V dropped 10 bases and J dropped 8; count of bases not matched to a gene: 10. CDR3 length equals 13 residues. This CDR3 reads CATSGQEGDTIYF. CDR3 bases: TGTGCCACCTCGGGACAGGAGGGGGACACCATATATTTT.